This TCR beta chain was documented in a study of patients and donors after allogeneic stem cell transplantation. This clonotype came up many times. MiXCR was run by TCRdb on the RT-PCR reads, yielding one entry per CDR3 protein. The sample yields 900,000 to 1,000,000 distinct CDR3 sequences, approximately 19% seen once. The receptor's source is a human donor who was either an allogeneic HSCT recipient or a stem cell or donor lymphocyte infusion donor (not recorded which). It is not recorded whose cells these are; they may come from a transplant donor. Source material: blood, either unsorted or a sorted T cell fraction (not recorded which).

The CDR3 loop reads CSARQGEGYTF. The CDR3 region has the DNA TGCAGTGCCCGACAGGGGGAGGGCTACACCTTC. The V and J genes are TRBV20-1 and TRBJ1-2, with TRBD1 matching over 9 bases. The ends lost 6 bases at V and 8 bases at J; junction bases unmatched: 4. CDR1 and CDR2 from the germline V gene are DFQATT and SNEGSKA (reference sequence). The length of the CDR3 is 11 residues.